The 20 T cell receptor beta chains below all came from one sample that was sequenced in a study of OX40 agonist ivuxolimab in advanced cancers. Profiled with immunoSEQ multiplex PCR; TCRdb holds only in-frame clones, not every one. The data contain about 82,000 clones, roughly nine tenths of them seen just once; the ten biggest clones take up 2% to 2.5%. The sample here was CD4+ or CD8+ T cells sorted from blood, taken in a trial of the OX40 agonist ivuxolimab. Every receptor here comes from an adult with an advanced solid tumor such as melanoma, head and neck, liver or kidney cancer.

This clone was counted a single time. CDR3 amino acids: CASGETHYSNQPQHF. The DNA of the CDR3 is TGTGCCAGCGGAGAGACACACTATAGCAATCAGCCCCAGCATTTT. V gene TRBV6-1 combines with J gene TRBJ1-5; D uncertain. The CDR3 is made up of 15 amino acids. Trimming took off 8 bases at V and 0 bases at J, with 14 bases between the two ends. From germline, CDR1 is MNHNS and CDR2 SASEGT.

This chain connects TRBV7-3 to TRBJ2-1; possible D gene TRBD2, 5 bases. The germline CDR1 and CDR2 sequences are SGHTA and FQGTGA. The ends were cut back, 2 bases at V and 12 bases at J, with 17 bases in the middle. The CDR3 contains 14 residues. The CDR3 DNA reads TGTGCCAGCAGCTTAGGTACGGGGTTGTCTCCGCAGTTCTTC. Translated: CASSLGTGLSPQFF.

The sample holds one count of this clone. CDR3 protein: CASSLRDTQYF. The CDR3 region has the DNA TGTGCCAGCAGTTTGAGGGATACGCAGTATTTT. This chain links TRBV28 with TRBJ2-3; D uncertain. CDR3 length: 11 amino acids. Between the trimmed V and J ends, which lost 3 bases and 6 bases, there was a span of 4 bases. Germline CDR1 is MDHEN and CDR2 is SYDVKM.

V and J are TRBV11-2 and TRBJ1-1; no definite D call. V lost 0 bases to trimming and J lost 6 bases, with 5 bases between them. The germline CDR1 and CDR2 sequences are SGHAT and FQNNGV. The CDR3 totals 12 residues. CDR3 loop: CASSLDGPEAFF. CDR3 nucleotides: TGTGCCAGCAGCTTAGATGGACCTGAAGCTTTCTTT.

This chain joins TRBV11-2 and TRBJ2-5; tentative D call: TRBD2 (5 bases). Germline CDR1 and CDR2: SGHAT and FQNNGV. V lost 3 bases, J lost 3 bases, and 11 bases lay in between. CDR3 length equals 14 residues. CDR3 residues: CASSFAGYKETQYF. CDR3 sequence (DNA): TGTGCCAGCAGCTTTGCGGGTTATAAAGAGACCCAGTACTTC.

This clone came up once. As DNA, the CDR3 is TGTGCCAGCAGTGAAGTTACTCCCTACGAGCAGTACTTC. Protein: CASSEVTPYEQYF. The chain joins TRBV2 to TRBJ2-7; D is unresolved. The CDR3 is 13 residues long. Trimming left V 1 base short and J 2 bases short, with 6 bases between. Germline V CDR1 and CDR2: SNHLY, FYNNEI.

This sequence joins TRBV4-3 and TRBJ1-6; D uncertain. CDR3 length: 13 amino acids. V was shortened by 0 bases and J by 9 bases, with 6 bases between the two germline ends. Germline V gene data show CDR1 as LGHNA and CDR2 as YSLEER. CDR3 loop: CASSQDGGSPLHF. The CDR3 nucleotides read TGCGCCAGCAGCCAAGATGGTGGTTCACCCCTCCACTTT.

The chain joins TRBV28 to TRBJ2-6; TRBD1 might be the D (5 bases). There are 18 residues in the CDR3. Germline V gene lookup returns CDR1 MDHEN and CDR2 SYDVKM. Trimming pared 3 bases from V and 0 bases from J, leaving 15 bases between. The chain's CDR3 is CASSFWTHLISGANVLTF. In nucleotides, the CDR3 is TGTGCCAGCAGTTTCTGGACACACCTTATCTCTGGGGCCAACGTCCTGACTTTC.

The CDR3 protein is CATSIDRASTEAFF. The CDR3 DNA reads as TGTGCCACCAGCATAGACAGGGCTAGCACTGAAGCTTTCTTT. The chain employs TRBV15 and TRBJ1-1; the match to TRBD1 covers 7 bases. V was pared by 4 bases and J by 4 bases, with 6 bases of the junction left unmatched. The CDR3 totals 14 residues. Germline CDR1 reads LNHNV; CDR2 reads YYDKDF (reference sequence).

As to this clone: Other DNA sequences in this specimen translate into the identical CDR3. The V call is TRBV28, the J call TRBJ2-7; no firm D call. Germline CDR1 and CDR2: MDHEN and SYDVKM. The CDR3 runs to 11 residues. Trimming removed 4 bases from V and 2 bases from J, with 3 bases in between. The CDR3, as DNA: TGTGCCAGCAGTTCACCCTACGAGCAGTACTTC. It yields the protein CASSSPYEQYF. Together with reference TRBV28 and TRBJ2-7, the CDR3 gives the full variable domain: DVKVTQSSRYLVKRTGEKVFLECVQDMDHENMFWYRQDPGLGLRLIYFSYDVKMKEKGDIPEGYSVSREKKERFSLILESASTNQTSMYLCASSSPYEQYFGPGTRLTVT.

This sequence joins TRBV6-8 and TRBJ2-7, with 8 bases fitting TRBD1. The CDR3 has 17 residues. CDR1 is MNHGY and CDR2 is SAAAGT in the germline V gene. With V trimmed by 0 bases and J by 0 bases, 7 bases remained unmatched. The CDR3 DNA sequence: TGTGCCAGCAGTTACTCCCTGGACAGGGAAATCTCCTACGAGCAGTACTTC. Protein sequence: CASSYSLDREISYEQYF.

The chain links TRBV27 to TRBJ2-7; D ambiguous. The CDR3 is made up of 16 amino acids. The V and J ends lost 3 bases and 2 bases respectively, with 17 bases between them. Germline V gene lookup returns CDR1 MNHEY and CDR2 SMNVEV (reference sequence). The CDR3 region is CASSFSTAVLTYEQYF. The CDR3 region has the DNA TGTGCCAGCAGTTTTAGCACAGCCGTTTTAACCTACGAGCAGTACTTC.

The chain combines TRBV19 with TRBJ1-5, with D perhaps matching TRBD1 (5 bases). V was cut by 3 bases and J by 5 bases, with 8 bases left in between. CDR3 size: 13 residues. Germline V lookup: CDR1 LNHDA, CDR2 SQIVND (reference sequence). The CDR3 protein is CASSIRGDQPQHF. The CDR3 DNA reads as TGTGCCAGTAGTATCCGGGGGGATCAGCCCCAGCATTTT.

This chain connects TRBV6-6 to TRBJ2-7; the match to TRBD1 covers 9 bases. CDR1 and CDR2 from the germline V gene are MNHNY and SVGAGI (reference sequence). V lost 6 bases and J lost 2; bases outside the gene matches: 8. CDR3 size: 15 residues. This CDR3 is CASSRSGQGTYEQYF. CDR3 coding DNA: TGTGCCAGCAGCCGATCGGGACAGGGAACCTACGAGCAGTACTTC.

V is TRBV19 and J is TRBJ1-1, with D unresolved. The CDR3 runs 14 residues. V dropped 10 bases and J dropped 4 bases, with 19 bases sitting between them. Germline CDR1 reads LNHDA; CDR2 reads SQIVND (reference sequence). CDR3 in DNA: TGTGCCACTTATTCGCGGGGAATAAGCACTGAAGCTTTCTTT. This codes for CATYSRGISTEAFF.

The chain combines TRBV7-3 with TRBJ2-3; 9 bases fit TRBD1. This CDR3 region has 13 residues. V trimming: 7 bases; J trimming: 12 bases; junction bases outside the gene matches: 11. In germline, CDR1 is SGHTA, CDR2 FQGTGA. CDR3 in DNA: TGTGCCAGCACTTTACAGGGGGCACTGCCACAGTATTTT. Protein sequence: CASTLQGALPQYF.

The chain employs TRBV19 and TRBJ2-5; no definite D call. In germline, CDR1 is LNHDA, CDR2 SQIVND (reference sequence). Trimming took off 5 bases at V and 0 bases at J, with 16 bases between the two ends. The CDR3 totals 16 residues. This CDR3 is CASSWWQVNHQETQYF. Here the CDR3 DNA reads TGTGCCAGTAGTTGGTGGCAAGTCAACCACCAAGAGACCCAGTACTTC.

The genes are TRBV4-3 and TRBJ1-4; no firm D call. Germline assignment: CDR1 LGHNA and CDR2 YSLEER. CDR3 length equals 12 residues. Trimming removed 4 bases at V and 10 bases at J, with 10 bases between. CDR3: CASSRTGGKLFF. The CDR3 nucleotides read TGCGCCAGCAGCCGAACCGGCGGAAAACTGTTTTTT.

V gene TRBV7-2 combines with J gene TRBJ2-4; no clear D. Germline V gene data show CDR1 as SGHTA and CDR2 as FQGNSA. The CDR3 has 16 residues. V shed 0 bases and J shed 0 bases, with 9 bases lying between them. The CDR3 DNA is TGTGCCAGCAGCTTAGCCGGCGCCATAGCCAAAAACATTCAGTACTTC. This translates into CASSLAGAIAKNIQYF.

The chain couples TRBV5-1 to TRBJ2-2, with D possibly TRBD2 on 6 matching bases. Trimming removed 4 bases from V and 2 bases from J, with 12 bases in between. Germline assignment: CDR1 SGHRS and CDR2 YFSETQ. This CDR3 region has 15 residues. CDR3 region: CASSQGTANTGELFF. CDR3 sequence (DNA): TGCGCCAGCAGCCAAGGGACTGCAAACACCGGGGAGCTGTTTTTT.